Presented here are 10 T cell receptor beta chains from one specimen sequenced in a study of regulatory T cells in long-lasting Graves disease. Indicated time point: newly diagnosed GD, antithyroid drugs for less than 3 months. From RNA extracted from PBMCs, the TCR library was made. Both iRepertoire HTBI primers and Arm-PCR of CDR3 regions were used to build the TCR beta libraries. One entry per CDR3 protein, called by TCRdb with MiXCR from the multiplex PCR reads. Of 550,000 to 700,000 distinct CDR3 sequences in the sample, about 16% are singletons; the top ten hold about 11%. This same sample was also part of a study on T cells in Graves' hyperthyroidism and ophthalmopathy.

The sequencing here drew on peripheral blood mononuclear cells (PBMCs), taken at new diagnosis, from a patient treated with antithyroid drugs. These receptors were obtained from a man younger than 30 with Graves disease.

Here the CDR3 DNA reads TGTGCCAGCAGCGTAGGACAGGGATTTTTCTATGAGCAGTTCTTC. This sequence encodes CASSVGQGFFYEQFF. The chain recombines TRBV27 with TRBJ2-1, with TRBD1 matching 8 bases. Germline V lookup: CDR1 MNHEY, CDR2 SMNVEV (reference sequence). Trimming cost V 6 bases and J 8 bases; bases outside gene matches: 12. The CDR3 contains 15 residues.

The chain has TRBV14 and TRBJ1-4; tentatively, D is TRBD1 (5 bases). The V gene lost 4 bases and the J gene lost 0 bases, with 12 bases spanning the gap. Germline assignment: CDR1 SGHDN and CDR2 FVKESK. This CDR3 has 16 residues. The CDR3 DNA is TGTGCCAGCAGCCCCACAGGTGGTGCAACTAATGAAAAACTGTTTTTT. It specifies CASSPTGGATNEKLFF.

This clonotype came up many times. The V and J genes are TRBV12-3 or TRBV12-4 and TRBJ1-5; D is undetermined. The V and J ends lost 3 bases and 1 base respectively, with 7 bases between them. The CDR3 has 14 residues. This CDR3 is CASSFSVSNQPQHF. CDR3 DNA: TGTGCCAGCAGTTTTTCCGTCAGCAATCAGCCCCAGCATTTT.

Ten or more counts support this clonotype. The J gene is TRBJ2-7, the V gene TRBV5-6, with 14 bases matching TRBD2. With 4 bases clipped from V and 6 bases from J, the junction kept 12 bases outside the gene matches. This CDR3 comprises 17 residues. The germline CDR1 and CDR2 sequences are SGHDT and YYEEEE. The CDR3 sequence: CASSPGGLAGGFSEQYF. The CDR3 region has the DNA TGTGCCAGCAGCCCGGGAGGACTAGCGGGAGGATTCTCCGAGCAGTACTTC.

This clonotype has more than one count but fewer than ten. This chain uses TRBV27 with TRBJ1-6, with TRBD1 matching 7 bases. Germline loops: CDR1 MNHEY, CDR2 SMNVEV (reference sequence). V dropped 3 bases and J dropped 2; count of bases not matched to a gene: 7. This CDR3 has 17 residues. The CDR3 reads CASSFGTGVAYNSPLHF. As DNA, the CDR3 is TGTGCCAGCAGTTTTGGTACAGGGGTCGCCTATAATTCACCCCTCCACTTT.

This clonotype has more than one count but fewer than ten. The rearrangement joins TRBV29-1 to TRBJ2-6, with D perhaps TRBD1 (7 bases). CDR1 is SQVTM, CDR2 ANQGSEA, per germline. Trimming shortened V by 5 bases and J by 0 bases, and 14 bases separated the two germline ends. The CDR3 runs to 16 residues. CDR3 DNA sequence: TGCAGCGTTTTTGGCAGGGGGGCCTCTGGGGCCAACGTCCTGACTTTC. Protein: CSVFGRGASGANVLTF.

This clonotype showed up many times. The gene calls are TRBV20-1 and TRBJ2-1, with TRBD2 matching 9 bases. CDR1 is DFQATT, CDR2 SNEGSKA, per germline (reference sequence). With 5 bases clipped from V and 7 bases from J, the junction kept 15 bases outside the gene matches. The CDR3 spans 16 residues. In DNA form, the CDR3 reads TGCAGTGCTGGGCAGATTGGCGCGGGAGGGGGAAATGAGCAGTTCTTC. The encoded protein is CSAGQIGAGGGNEQFF.

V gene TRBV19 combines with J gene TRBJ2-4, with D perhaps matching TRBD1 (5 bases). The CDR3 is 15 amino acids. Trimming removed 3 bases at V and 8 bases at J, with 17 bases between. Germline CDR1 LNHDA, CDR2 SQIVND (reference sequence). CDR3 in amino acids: CASSMIGQGGDIQYF. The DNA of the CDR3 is TGTGCCAGTAGTATGATCGGCCAGGGTGGCGACATTCAGTACTTC.

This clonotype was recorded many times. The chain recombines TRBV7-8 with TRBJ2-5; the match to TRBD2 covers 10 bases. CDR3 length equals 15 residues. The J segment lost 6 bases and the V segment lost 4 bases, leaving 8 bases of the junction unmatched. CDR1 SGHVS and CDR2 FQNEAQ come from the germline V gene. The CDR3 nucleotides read TGTGCCAGCAGCTCGGCGACTAGCGGGTTACAGACCCAGTACTTC. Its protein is CASSSATSGLQTQYF.

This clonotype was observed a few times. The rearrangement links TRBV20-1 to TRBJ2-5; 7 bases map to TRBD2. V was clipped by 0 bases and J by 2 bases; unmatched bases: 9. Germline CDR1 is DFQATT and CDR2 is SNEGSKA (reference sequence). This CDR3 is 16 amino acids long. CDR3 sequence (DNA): TGCAGTGCTAGAGATGGGGCGGGAGTGGATCAAGAGACCCAGTACTTC. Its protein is CSARDGAGVDQETQYF.